The present T cell receptor beta chain was sequenced within a study of cytomegalovirus exposure and HLA in healthy donors (TCRdb year 2017). Describing the broader study: According to an earlier analysis of 550 to 700 of the donors, 150 million to 200 million T cells yielded roughly 100 million unique TCR beta sequences and about 300 Gb of sequence data. In an earlier analysis of roughly 540 of the donors, high-throughput TCR beta sequencing was used to judge whether each TCR beta V gene segment behaved as functional or pseudogenic. A later analysis re-analyzed previously published TCR beta repertoires from 660 or so donors and added high-resolution HLA genotyping to study TCR occurrence patterns. A separate validation cohort of about 110 different subjects was used in addition to the approximately 640-subject first cohort. All discovery cohort repertoires had been generated on a single sequencing platform. Of the approximately 400 genotyped donors, roughly 85% fell in the genetic ancestry cluster associated with self-reported Caucasian donors. Rather than drawing on any new phenotypic data, the later analysis identified candidate immune exposures from TCR beta sequences and the way those sequences occurred across donors. The study aimed to test whether signatures of past pathogen exposure could be identified by cataloging public T cell receptors. About 300 gigabases of sequencing data and 70 million to 100 million unique TCR sequences made up an early release that covered under 750 HLA-typed donors. A few DR-DQ haplotypes were treated as single units for association and clustering because of strong linkage in the cohort. The T cell repertoires of several hundred subjects were profiled by immunosequencing and related to cytomegalovirus serostatus. High-throughput TCR immunosequencing, statistical association of individual TCRs with disease status, and machine learning were combined to predict cytomegalovirus infection status. Donor age, sex, ethnicity and CMV serostatus were compiled together with the repertoire data. HLA typing included class I and class II loci at four-digit resolution. Among about 410 genotyped donors of the cohort, an average of around 220,000 unique TCR beta nucleotide sequences was sequenced per donor, of which about 19% were non-productive. Genome-wide SNP genotypes for about 55% of the roughly 670 donors were used in a later genetic analysis, which treated that subset as a discovery cohort. The number of donors typed differed by locus, with roughly 629-640 for A, B, C, DRB1 and DQB1, 522 for DQA1, approximately 570 for DPA1, and under 490 for DPB1.

Details on this clone: Its antigen specificity is not known. No base-level quality is on record; no much larger clone is a single base apart.

From cysteine to phenylalanine, the CDR3 is 12 amino acids long. Only the CDR3 DNA is retained, 36 bases long and in frame from the first base. The germline V gene sets CDR1 to ENHRY and CDR2 to SYGVKD. Germline trimming: 6 bases from V, 4 bases from J; junction bases outside gene matches: 1. The library was built by means of the immunoSEQ multiplex PCR assay. A mixture of 60 forward primers for TCR Vbeta segments and 13 reverse primers for TCR Jbeta segments was used in the multiplex PCR. Amplification of the CDR3 region of rearranged TCR beta genes was performed with a multiplex PCR assay on genomic DNA. The Illumina HiSeq System was used to sequence the amplified TCR beta libraries as 87-base-pair reads. On the study's bioinformatics: Across the 666 repertoires, a later analysis counted 78 million or so unique TCR beta chains, 9.5 million to 12 million of which were shared by at least two donors. Raw reads were error-corrected and collapsed into unique sequences with a nearest-neighbor algorithm that merged closely related sequences to remove PCR and sequencing errors. Alignment of CDR3 sequences to IMGT reference sequences was used to assign V, D and J gene segments. For a sequence to be retained, a match of at least six nucleotides to both a V gene segment and a J gene segment was required. A rearrangement was called productive if the CDR3 had no stop codons and remained in frame with V and J, and every other rearrangement was called non-productive. Following IMGT convention, CDR3 was defined as the stretch from the second conserved V-encoded cysteine up to the conserved J-encoded phenylalanine. The earlier analysis of about 640 of the donors excluded any sequence lacking an unambiguous match to a single V gene segment. An earlier analysis of around 600 of the donors classified V segments as functional when productive rearrangements were above 56.7% and as segregating when the standard deviation between donors was above 5%. A statistical classification framework was developed to diagnose cytomegalovirus status using the catalog of TCR beta chain sequences. In a later analysis, V and J genes were assigned by comparing TCR nucleotide sequences against IMGT/GENE-DB human TR gene sequences. In a later analysis, CDR3 sequences and most-parsimonious VDJ recombination scenarios were assigned using the TCRdist pipeline. In a later analysis, every TCR beta chain was defined by the combination of its CDR3 amino acid sequence and its V-gene family, and reads without a unique V-gene family were dropped. A later analysis removed over 500 highly shared, low-generation-probability nucleotide sequences to deal with suspected cross-contamination and a sequencing artifact. For each public chain, a later analysis derived a clonal expansion index from normalized ranks of inferred template counts within each repertoire. In a later analysis, generation probabilities were computed with a VDJ recombination model fitted to out-of-frame rearrangements, and the resulting probabilities were checked against IGoR. In a later analysis, hypergeometric tests were used to score TCR-TCR, TCR-HLA and TCR-CMV co-occurrence, with a repertoire-size bias correction applied to TCR pairs. In a later analysis, false discovery rates were estimated by permuting HLA or CMV assignments 20 times. A later analysis grouped co-occurring TCRs with DBSCAN, adding TCRdist sequence similarity when clustering within HLA-allele-positive subsets. Repertoires with fewer than 30,000 or more than 120,000 public chains, plus five repertoires with anomalous nucleotide sharing, were excluded from co-occurrence clustering. Drawn from immuneACCESS, this table holds only the in-frame rearrangements with V and J called that TCRdb kept. Clones are partly lost; checked studies trace under half to an unresolved V gene and leave the rest unexplained. V, J and clone size were drawn from that table, and D and trimming were deduced from the DNA. The sample has roughly 93,000 clones on record, 74% of them singletons. 1.5% to 2% of the sample comes from the top ten.

Points the paper makes about the study in general: Compared with equally common non-associated chains, HLA-associated TCR beta chains in a later analysis were more clonally expanded and had lower generation probabilities. Because counts were too low, some 17 rarely observed V segments, including chromosome 9 orphons, were left out of the earlier analysis of about 620 of the donors. Correlated functional status among segregating V segments might reflect linkage disequilibrium, but an unknown experimental factor could not be ruled out. Assigning TCR associations to individual alleles was difficult when HLA alleles, especially DR and DQ, strongly co-occurred. A further reported finding was that TCR beta sequences accurately predicted the HLA-A and HLA-B alleles for most subjects in the first cohort. A later analysis reported that several top co-occurrence clusters appeared linked to parvovirus B19, influenza, CMV and Epstein-Barr virus. In an earlier analysis of several hundred of the donors, most TCR beta V segments were observed in productive rearrangements about 87% or about 30% of the time, broadly matching IMGT annotations. A cluster of highly shared sequence variants was judged likely to be a technical artifact of the sequencing pipeline. Most CMV-associated TCR beta chains appeared to be HLA-restricted in a later analysis, and the HLA associations seemed to be driven largely by CMV exposure. The classifier was reported to diagnose cytomegalovirus status with high specificity and sensitivity in both the original and validation cohorts. At a false discovery rate of 0.05, a later analysis linked around 17,000 TCR beta sequences to specific HLA alleles. Sequencing depth was assumed to be roughly uniform across donors in the presence/absence analyses, though that assumption may not hold. Most TCR sequences were seen in very few donors, while some public TCRs were found in many individuals. A total of fewer than 200 TCR beta chains were listed by the study as associated with cytomegalovirus. A few of the identified cytomegalovirus-associated TCR beta chains were confirmed in vitro to be specific for cytomegalovirus antigens. A later analysis found that TCR association rates varied across HLA loci, with DRB1 alleles showing the most associated TCRs and HLA-C alleles the fewest. Because HLA typing was unavailable for some donors at each locus, only the typed subset was used in association tests. Immune exposure information for the cohort was limited to CMV serostatus. V-gene and J-gene trimming of TCR beta chains was associated with a missense DCLRE1C variant in a later genetic analysis, and the association was replicated in an independent cohort. The 87-base-pair reads could not distinguish some IMGT-functional V segments, including TRBV6-2 and TRBV6-3, so those segments were excluded. In this cohort, only TCR beta chains were sequenced, and detectable features were limited by the absence of alpha or paired-chain data. According to the authors, the approach could potentially be generalized to other disease states and immunological phenotypes. Compared with the roughly 700-donor mean, donors in an Asian-associated ancestry cluster had fewer N-insertions in productive TCRs, according to a later genetic analysis.

The cohort was made up of approximately 670 healthy bone marrow donors. At the time of sampling, every cohort member was nominally healthy, though immune exposures that went unrecorded were likely present. The donor tested CMV seronegative, placing the donor among the roughly 350 seronegative members of the cohort. A peripheral blood sample was collected from each donor, and TCR beta sequencing was performed on peripheral blood mononuclear cells. The Qiagen DNeasy Blood Extraction Kit was used to extract genomic DNA from the blood cell samples. This sequence originates from a male donor in good health and CMV-seronegative. The rearranged segments are TRBV10-3 and TRBJ1-1, with 8 central nucleotides matching TRBD1. The sample comprised PBMCs. The nucleotides are TGTGCCATCAGCCAGGGGGCCACTGAAGCTTTCTTT. Translated, this gives CAISQGATEAFF.